Presented here are 11 T cell receptor beta chains from one specimen sequenced in a study of HIV-infected patients and healthy controls. All unsorted peripheral T cells were captured because whole blood was used without fractionation. cDNA was made from about 500 ng RNA using alpha and beta constant primers. Each of the alpha and beta chains got its own library through chain-specific third strand synthesis with indices. Each CDR3 protein is one row after TCRdb ran MiXCR on the 5' RACE reads. The table has about 8,100 distinct CDR3 sequences, about 6.3% seen once. The sample consisted of blood, taken before antiretroviral therapy. The receptors derive from an adult with HIV infection.

V is TRBV10-3 and J is TRBJ2-3; D not resolved. Germline lookup yields CDR1 ENHRY and CDR2 SYGVKD. This CDR3 comprises 12 residues. V lost 10 bases to trimming and J lost 0 bases, with 8 bases between them. The chain's CDR3 is CATSPSTDTQYF. CDR3 DNA sequence: TGTGCCACCAGCCCTAGCACAGATACGCAGTATTTT.

By share, this clonotype counts as medium-sized. The rearrangement links TRBV5-1 to TRBJ2-3; the D gene is possibly TRBD1 (6 bases). Germline V gene data show CDR1 as SGHRS and CDR2 as YFSETQ. V was pared by 5 bases and J by 2 bases, with 15 bases between. This CDR3 has 15 residues. CDR3 protein: CASRGGTGTTDTQYF. The DNA for the CDR3 is TGCGCCAGCAGAGGAGGCACAGGGACCACAGATACGCAGTATTTT.

This clonotype was seen only a few times. J is TRBJ1-1 and V is TRBV11-2, with unresolved D. CDR1 and CDR2 (germline): SGHAT, FQNNGV. V gave up 0 bases and J gave up 8 bases, with 10 bases separating them. The CDR3 has 13 residues. This chain's CDR3 is CASSLDLGVEAFF. Written as DNA, the CDR3 is TGTGCCAGCAGCTTAGATCTGGGCGTCGAAGCTTTCTTT.

In its sample, this clonotype was seen many times. This chain links TRBV10-2 with TRBJ1-1; possibly TRBD1 for D (5 bases). Germline lookup yields CDR1 WSHSY and CDR2 SAAADI. The germline V and J ends were trimmed by 4 bases and 1 base, with 7 bases remaining between them. This CDR3 region has 13 residues. The CDR3 protein is CASSARANTEAFF. For the CDR3, the DNA is TGCGCCAGCAGTGCCAGGGCGAACACTGAAGCTTTCTTT.

J is TRBJ1-2 and V is TRBV5-4, with D possibly TRBD1 on 6 matching bases. CDR1 and CDR2 from the germline V gene are SGHNT and YYREEE (reference sequence). V was pared by 0 bases and J by 6 bases, with 15 bases between. The CDR3 contains 15 residues. The CDR3 reads CASSLGTVGHHGYTF. The DNA for the CDR3 is TGTGCCAGCAGCTTGGGGACAGTGGGGCATCATGGCTACACCTTC. Full variable domain (rest looked up from reference TRBV5-4 and TRBJ1-2): ETGVTQSPTHLIKTRGQQVTLRCSSQSGHNTVSWYQQALGQGPQFIFQYYREEENGRGNFPPRFSGLQFPNYSSELNVNALELDDSALYLCASSLGTVGHHGYTFGSGTRLTVV.

By frequency in the sample, this clonotype is medium-sized. V usage is TRBV9 and J usage is TRBJ2-7, with a tentative D call TRBD2 (5 bases). CDR3 size: 15 residues. Trimming left V 0 bases short and J 4 bases short, with 14 bases between. In germline, CDR1 is SGDLS, CDR2 YYNGEE. For the CDR3, the DNA is TGTGCCAGCAGCGTAGGCGAGGGCGGCCAATACGAGCAGTACTTC. Amino acid sequence: CASSVGEGGQYEQYF.

This clonotype was detected only a few times. The chain's CDR3 is CSVEGTTNIQYF. The CDR3 region has the DNA TGCAGCGTTGAGGGAACTACTAACATTCAGTACTTC. The chain combines TRBV29-1 with TRBJ2-4; D remains unclear. The CDR3 extends over 12 amino acids. V shed 3 bases and J shed 7 bases, with 10 bases lying between them. The germline V gene encodes CDR1 SQVTM and CDR2 ANQGSEA.

Sample share makes this clonotype medium-sized (0.01 to 0.1%). The chain links TRBV7-9 to TRBJ2-1; TRBD2 is a possible D gene (7 bases). Trimming left V 1 base short and J 6 bases short, with 13 bases between. The CDR3 has 15 residues. CDR1 and CDR2 from the germline V gene are SEHNR and FQNEAQ (reference sequence). The DNA of the CDR3 is TGTGCCAGCAGCTTAGGGTGGGGGGGCCGCAATGAGCAGTTCTTC. This sequence encodes CASSLGWGGRNEQFF.

By share of the sample, this clonotype is medium-sized. V is TRBV6-1 and J is TRBJ2-7, with 9 positions matching TRBD2. CDR1 and CDR2 (germline): MNHNS, SASEGT. After removal of 0 bases from V and 0 bases from J, the junction contained 0 bases not matched to a gene. The CDR3 has 15 residues. In DNA, the CDR3 is TGTGCCAGCAGTGAAGCTAGCGGGGGCTCCTACGAGCAGTACGTC. This codes for CASSEASGGSYEQYV.

In this sample, this clonotype turned up many times. The rearrangement joins TRBV29-1 to TRBJ2-1, with 8 bases matching TRBD2. In germline, CDR1 is SQVTM, CDR2 ANQGSEA. This CDR3 contains 12 residues. The CDR3 protein is CTGGAYGNEQFF. The CDR3 nucleotides are TGCACCGGGGGGGCATACGGCAATGAGCAGTTCTTC.

By frequency in the sample, this clonotype is medium-sized. The gene calls are TRBV3-1 and TRBJ2-5; D may be TRBD2 (6 bases). The CDR3 is 16 residues long. Germline CDR1 is LGHDT and CDR2 is YNNKEL (reference sequence). V was cut by 4 bases and J by 4 bases, with 19 bases left in between. For the CDR3, the DNA is TGTGCCAGCAGCCTTGCGGGGCAGGGCTACCTAGAGACCCAGTACTTC. Amino acids: CASSLAGQGYLETQYF.